The source of this T cell receptor beta chain is a study of cytomegalovirus exposure and HLA in healthy donors (dated by TCRdb to between 2016 and 2019). About the full investigation: In an earlier analysis of approximately 640 of the donors, under 300 Gb of sequence data and just under 120 million unique TCR beta sequences from about 179 million T cells were reported. Around 320 gigabases of sequencing data and tens of millions of unique TCR sequences were included in an early release covering about 700 HLA-typed donors. The genetic ancestry cluster associated with self-reported Caucasian donors included over 65% of the roughly 380 genotyped donors. The study aimed to test whether signatures of past pathogen exposure could be identified by cataloging public T cell receptors. The T cell repertoires of 550 to 850 subjects were profiled by immunosequencing and related to cytomegalovirus serostatus. In addition to the first cohort of around 670 subjects, a separate validation cohort of 130 or so different subjects was used. To predict cytomegalovirus infection status, the study brought together high-throughput TCR immunosequencing, statistical association of individual TCRs with disease status, and machine learning. A later analysis re-analyzed previously published TCR beta repertoires from roughly 690 donors and added high-resolution HLA genotyping to study TCR occurrence patterns. Rather than drawing on any new phenotypic data, the later analysis identified candidate immune exposures from TCR beta sequences and the way those sequences occurred across donors. To decide whether each TCR beta V gene segment behaved as functional or pseudogenic, an earlier analysis of approximately 620 of the donors relied on high-throughput TCR beta sequencing. Donor age, sex, ethnicity and CMV serostatus were compiled alongside the repertoire data. In a later genetic analysis, genome-wide SNP genotypes for about 65% of the 666 donors were used, and that subset was treated as a discovery cohort. Every discovery cohort repertoire had been produced on one sequencing platform. Both class I and class II loci were covered by HLA typing, at four-digit resolution. Typing coverage differed by locus: A, B, C, DRB1 and DQB1 were typed in about 620-630 donors, DQA1 in 522, DPA1 in nearly 610, and DPB1 in 472. About five DR-DQ haplotypes were treated as single units for association and clustering because of strong linkage in the cohort. Among some 410 genotyped donors of the cohort, an average of around 240,000 unique TCR beta nucleotide sequences were sequenced per donor, roughly 18% of them non-productive.

The cohort was made up of 500 to 800 healthy bone marrow donors. At the time of sampling, every cohort member was nominally healthy, though immune exposures that went unrecorded were likely present. The donor was CMV seropositive and was included in the group of almost 300 seropositive cohort members. Every donor gave a peripheral blood sample, and the peripheral blood mononuclear cells from that sample were used for TCR beta sequencing. Genomic DNA extraction from the blood cell samples was performed with the Qiagen DNeasy Blood Extraction Kit. Library prep was done by the immunoSEQ multiplex PCR assay. A mixture of 60 forward primers for TCR Vbeta segments and 13 reverse primers for TCR Jbeta segments was used in the multiplex PCR. A multiplex PCR assay on genomic DNA amplified the CDR3 region of rearranged TCR beta genes. On the Illumina HiSeq System, the amplified TCR beta libraries were sequenced as 87-base-pair reads. Turning to the authors' computational methods: A later analysis counted about 80 million unique TCR beta chains across the roughly 700 repertoires, and around 9.9 million of these chains were shared by at least two donors. To remove PCR and sequencing errors, raw reads were error-corrected and collapsed into unique sequences using a nearest-neighbor algorithm that merged closely related sequences. CDR3 sequences were aligned to IMGT reference sequences to assign V, D and J gene segments. Each retained sequence needed at least a six-nucleotide match to both a V gene segment and a J gene segment. A rearrangement counted as productive if the CDR3 had no stop codons and remained in frame with V and J, and every other rearrangement counted as non-productive. Following IMGT convention, CDR3 was defined as the stretch from the second conserved V-encoded cysteine to the conserved J-encoded phenylalanine. In an earlier analysis of 587 of the donors, sequences lacking an unambiguous match to a single V gene segment were excluded. An earlier analysis of a few hundred of the donors called V segments functional above 56.7% productive rearrangements and segregating when the between-donor standard deviation exceeded 5%. A statistical classification framework was built to diagnose cytomegalovirus status from the catalog of TCR beta chain sequences. In a later analysis, V and J genes were assigned by comparing TCR nucleotide sequences against IMGT/GENE-DB human TR gene sequences. A later analysis assigned CDR3 sequences and most-parsimonious VDJ recombination scenarios with the TCRdist pipeline. A later analysis defined each TCR beta chain by its CDR3 amino acid sequence plus V-gene family, and excluded reads lacking a unique V-gene family. In a later analysis, 500 to 650 highly shared, low-generation-probability nucleotide sequences were removed to address suspected cross-contamination and a sequencing artifact. In a later analysis, a clonal expansion index was calculated for each public chain from normalized within-repertoire ranks of inferred template counts. Generation probabilities in a later analysis came from a VDJ recombination model fitted to out-of-frame rearrangements, and those results were checked against IGoR. Hypergeometric tests were used in a later analysis to score TCR-TCR, TCR-HLA and TCR-CMV co-occurrence, with a repertoire-size bias correction applied to the TCR pairs. In a later analysis, false discovery rates were estimated by permuting HLA or CMV assignments 20 times. In a later analysis, co-occurring TCRs were grouped using DBSCAN, and TCRdist sequence similarity was added for clustering within HLA-allele-positive subsets. For co-occurrence clustering, repertoires with fewer than 30,000 or more than 120,000 public chains were excluded, along with roughly 5 repertoires with anomalous nucleotide sharing. In TCRdb, the immuneACCESS table is reduced to in-frame sequences with V and J assigned. These tables do not hold every clone; where another copy was compared, an unresolved V gene accounts for under half, and the others remain unexplained. V and J calls and clone size are copied from that table; D and trimming were computed from the DNA. The sample table shows 85,000 to 100,000 clones, and 60% to 85% are seen once. The top ten clonotypes cover approximately 7% of the sample.

As to this clone: The specificity of this receptor is unknown. No much larger clone is present one base from it, and per-base qualities are unavailable.

The study at large found these results: Compared with the 666-donor mean, donors in an Asian-associated ancestry cluster had fewer N-insertions in productive TCRs, according to a later genetic analysis. In a later analysis, TCR association rates were found to vary across HLA loci, with the most associated TCRs seen for DRB1 alleles and the fewest for HLA-C alleles. Presence/absence analyses assumed roughly uniform sequencing depth across donors, an assumption that may not hold. Correlated functional status among segregating V segments might be attributable to linkage disequilibrium, but an unknown experimental factor could not be ruled out. In both the original and validation cohorts, the classifier was reported to diagnose cytomegalovirus status with high specificity and sensitivity. Strong co-occurrence of HLA alleles, especially DR and DQ, made assigning TCR associations to individual alleles difficult. A cluster of highly shared sequence variants was judged likely to be a technical artifact of the sequencing pipeline. A later analysis found that most CMV-associated TCR beta chains appeared HLA-restricted, with HLA associations seemingly driven largely by CMV exposure. Immune exposure information for the cohort was limited to CMV serostatus. Only TCR beta chains were sequenced in this cohort, and the absence of alpha or paired-chain data limited detectable features. Across donors, most TCR sequences were observed very rarely, whereas some public TCRs were present in many individuals. Broadly in line with IMGT annotations, most TCR beta V segments showed up in productive rearrangements about 87% or about 30% of the time in an earlier analysis of 450 to 750 of the donors. A further reported finding was that TCR beta sequences accurately predicted the HLA-A and HLA-B alleles for most subjects in the first cohort. The authors suggested that the approach could potentially be generalized to other disease states and immunological phenotypes. A later genetic analysis associated a missense DCLRE1C variant with V-gene and J-gene trimming of TCR beta chains, and an independent cohort replicated the association. Specific HLA alleles were associated with roughly 16,000 TCR beta sequences at a false discovery rate of 0.05 in a later analysis. Three of the identified cytomegalovirus-associated TCR beta chains were confirmed in vitro to be specific for cytomegalovirus antigens. A total of fewer than 200 TCR beta chains were listed by the study as associated with cytomegalovirus. Seventeen rarely observed V segments, including chromosome 9 orphons, were excluded from the earlier analysis of several hundred of the donors because counts were too low. According to a later analysis, parvovirus B19, influenza, CMV and Epstein-Barr virus appeared linked to several top co-occurrence clusters. The 87-base-pair reads could not distinguish some IMGT-functional V segments, including TRBV6-2 and TRBV6-3, so those segments were excluded. In a later analysis, HLA-associated TCR beta chains showed more clonal expansion and lower generation probabilities than non-associated chains that were equally common. HLA typing was unavailable for some donors at each locus, so association tests used only the typed subset.

V sheds 3 bases and J sheds 4 bases, leaving 18 bases between their ends. The CDR3 numbers 16 residues from cysteine through phenylalanine. Only CDR3 DNA is held: 48 bases, read in frame from base 1. The germline V gene provides CDR1 MGHDK and CDR2 SYGVNS. The V and J segments used are TRBV25-1 and TRBJ2-5, and possibly TRBD1, on 6 matching bases. This sequence originates from a man aged 50-60 years in good health and CMV-seropositive. Sample: PBMCs. Here is the DNA: TGTGCCAGCAGTGACCCCCGGACAGACCCGAGAGAGACCCAGTACTTC. The translation is CASSDPRTDPRETQYF.